Listed below are T cell receptor beta chains from one sample, sequenced in a study of STAT5B mutations in CD4+ large granular lymphocyte leukemia. The data were produced by immunoSEQ multiplex PCR, yet TCRdb's version contains in-frame clones alone and is incomplete. This table holds some 34,000 clones, roughly 76% found once. The sequenced sample consisted of CD4+ T cells from blood buffy coats. The receptors were sampled from a human donor in good health. The CDR3 runs from the conserved cysteine through the conserved F or W. D genes are given only for firm matches. Only some rows state a clone size, as once, few, many or a class for expanded clones.

TRBJ2-3	TRBV2	TRBD2	.	TGTGCCAGCAGTGCGGGACTAGCGGGGGCGGGCACAGATACGCAGTATTTT	CASSAGLAGAGTDTQYF
TRBJ1-6	TRBV2	TRBD1	.	TGTGCCAGCAGTACTGGACAGGGCAAAAGGAATTCACCCCTCCACTTT	CASSTGQGKRNSPLHF
TRBJ2-5	TRBV5-4	.	.	TGTGCCAGCAGCCCGAGTCGACTAGAGCAAGAGACCCAGTACTTC	CASSPSRLEQETQYF
TRBJ1-6	TRBV19	.	.	TGTGCCAGTAAATGGGACAAAAGGAGGAGGAATTCACCCCTCCACTTT	CASKWDKRRRNSPLHF
TRBJ2-7	TRBV18	.	once	TGTGCCAGCTCACCCCTGACAGACCCCTCAAGGGAGCAGTACTTC	CASSPLTDPSREQYF
TRBJ1-4	TRBV5-5	.	.	TGTGCCAGCAGCTTGGTAGCAGGGGTGGAAAAACTGTTTTTT	CASSLVAGVEKLFF
TRBJ2-7	TRBV11-2	.	.	TGTGCCAGCAGCTTAGGGACCCAGCTTCTCAGCTCCTACGAGCAGTACTTC	CASSLGTQLLSSYEQYF
TRBJ2-2	TRBV6-1	TRBD1	.	TGTGCCATCGGGGGGACAGGGTACCCCGGGGAGCTGTTTTTT	CAIGGTGYPGELFF
TRBJ1-3	TRBV30	.	.	TGTGCCTGGCACACCGGGGACTTCTCTGGAAACACCATATATTTT	CAWHTGDFSGNTIYF
TRBJ1-4	TRBV7-2	TRBD1	.	TGTGCCAGCAGCGGACGACAGGGGGCAAAACTGTTTTTT	CASSGRQGAKLFF
TRBJ1-1	TRBV11-3	.	few	TGTGCCAGCAGCTTAGCGGGGCGGGAAGCTTTCTTT	CASSLAGREAFF
TRBJ1-1	TRBV6-5	.	few	TGTGCCAGCAGTTATTCCCCTCGGGGGAGTACTGAAGCTTTCTTT	CASSYSPRGSTEAFF
TRBJ1-1	TRBV6-1	.	.	TGTGCCAGCAGTGAAGTGGTCCGCAGGCCTGCTTTCTTT	CASSEVVRRPAFF
TRBJ2-7	TRBV2	.	.	TGTGCCAGCAAGACTCGAGTGGGCTTCTACGAGCAGTACTTC	CASKTRVGFYEQYF
TRBJ2-1	TRBV7-9	.	.	TGTGCCAGCAGCTTAATGGCTAGCGTCGGTGAGCAGTTCTTC	CASSLMASVGEQFF
TRBJ1-1	TRBV30	.	.	TGTGCCTTGTGGCGAGCCGAAGCTTTCTTT	CALWRAEAFF
TRBJ2-2	TRBV18	.	once	TGTGCCAGCTCACCACCCGGCGGTGGCCGCGCCGGGGAGCTGTTTTTT	CASSPPGGGRAGELFF
TRBJ2-5	TRBV7-2	.	.	TGTGCCAGCAGTGAGTCTGGGACCGGGGAGACCCAGTACTTC	CASSESGTGETQYF
TRBJ2-3	TRBV30	TRBD2	.	TGTGCCTGGAAAGCGGGAGTTCAAACAGATACGCAGTATTTT	CAWKAGVQTDTQYF
TRBJ1-4	TRBV5-4	.	.	TGTGCCAGCAGCTTGTCGACAGACCCTAATGAAAAACTGTTTTTT	CASSLSTDPNEKLFF
TRBJ1-1	TRBV9	.	.	TGTGCCAGCAGCCCGGGACGGGTGAACACTGAAGCTTTCTTT	CASSPGRVNTEAFF
TRBJ1-5	TRBV28	.	few	TGTGCCAGCAGTTTATTTCAGAGGCCCCAGCATTTT	CASSLFQRPQHF
TRBJ1-2	TRBV19	.	.	TGTGCCAGTAGTATTCCAGTGGGCTATGGCTACACCTTC	CASSIPVGYGYTF
TRBJ1-1	TRBV28	.	.	TGTGCCAGCAGTTTACCTCGGGACGGGGGGACTGAAGCTTTCTTT	CASSLPRDGGTEAFF
TRBJ2-7	TRBV15	.	.	TGTGCCACCAGCAGAGATCCACAGGGCTACGAGCAGTACTTC	CATSRDPQGYEQYF
TRBJ1-6	TRBV6-1	.	.	TGTGCCAGCAGTGGGACAGATAATTCACCCCTCCACTTT	CASSGTDNSPLHF
TRBJ2-2	TRBV6-1	.	.	TGTGCCAGCAGTTGGAGGGGAGCCGGGGAGCTGTTTTTT	CASSWRGAGELFF
TRBJ2-1	TRBV7-6	.	.	TGTGCCAGCAGCTTAGACCCCCCTAGAACCCGTTACAATGAGCAGTTCTTC	CASSLDPPRTRYNEQFF
TRBJ1-2	TRBV6-4	TRBD1	once	TGTGCCAGCAGTGACTCAGGGGCTTCGGGACAGTATGGCTACACCTTC	CASSDSGASGQYGYTF
TRBJ1-5	TRBV29-1	.	few	TGCAGCGTAGGCAGTGATCAGCCCCAGCATTTT	CSVGSDQPQHF
TRBJ2-3	TRBV11-2	.	.	TGTGCCAGCAGCTTAGTGGGGGGCTCCCCTCTTCAGGATACGCAGTATTTT	CASSLVGGSPLQDTQYF
TRBJ1-5	TRBV6-1	.	.	TGTGCCAGCAGGGCTGGGGGGGAGAGCAATCAGCCCCAGCATTTT	CASRAGGESNQPQHF
TRBJ2-7	TRBV9	.	.	TGTGCCAGCAGCGTAGGAGCAGGGAATATAGAGTACGAGCAGTACTTC	CASSVGAGNIEYEQYF
TRBJ1-2	TRBV18	.	few	TGTGCCAGCTCACCACCATCCCTCCGGGGACCTTATGGCTACACCTTC	CASSPPSLRGPYGYTF
TRBJ2-7	TRBV5-4	TRBD2	.	TGTGCCAGCAGCTCTAGCGGGGGCGCCTCCTACGAGCAGTACTTC	CASSSSGGASYEQYF
TRBJ1-1	TRBV30	.	few	TGTGCCTGGAGTCCCCTGGGGGGAAGGAACACTGAAGCTTTCTTT	CAWSPLGGRNTEAFF
TRBJ2-7	TRBV27	TRBD1	.	TGTGCCAGCAGTTTGACCGACAGGGCCTCCTACGAGCAGTACTTC	CASSLTDRASYEQYF
TRBJ2-7	TRBV30	.	.	TGTGCCTGGAGTGTGGGAGGGGGTTACGAGCAGTACTTC	CAWSVGGGYEQYF
TRBJ2-7	TRBV27	.	.	TGTGCCAGCAGACCGATGAGCAGGTACGAGCAGTACTTC	CASRPMSRYEQYF
TRBJ1-1	TRBV19	.	.	TGTGCCAGTACCAAGGGGCCGCGGGACCCTTTCTTT	CASTKGPRDPFF
TRBJ1-1	TRBV5-4	.	.	TGTGCCAGCAGCTTGAATCTTCGAACCCGGTTCTTT	CASSLNLRTRFF
TRBJ2-1	TRBV6-6	TRBD1	.	TGTGCCAGCAGACCAATACGGGGACAGGTGGGCAATGAGCAGTTCTTC	CASRPIRGQVGNEQFF
TRBJ2-5	TRBV18	.	.	TGTGCCAGCTCACCGCAACGGGAAGAGACCCAGTACTTC	CASSPQREETQYF
TRBJ1-3	TRBV5-1	TRBD1	.	TGCGCCAGCAGCTCGGGACAGCTCTCTGGAAACACCATATATTTT	CASSSGQLSGNTIYF
TRBJ1-4	TRBV19	.	.	TGTGCCAGTACCCCCATCCCCGGTCTACGCGTCCCTAATGAAAAACTGTTTTTT	CASTPIPGLRVPNEKLFF
TRBJ2-7	TRBV27	.	.	TGTGCCAGCAGTCCCCGGGCCATGACCTCCTACGAGCAGTACTTC	CASSPRAMTSYEQYF
TRBJ1-1	TRBV19	.	.	TGTGCCAGTAGCTCTTTAGACCCGCAGGACCCCTCGGAAGCTTTCTTT	CASSSLDPQDPSEAFF
TRBJ2-7	TRBV30	.	.	TGTGCCTGGAGTGGCGGCCAGGGATTGTTCTACGAGCAGTACTTC	CAWSGGQGLFYEQYF